This T cell receptor delta chain stems from a study of gamma-delta T cells after stem cell transplantation. About this clone: There is a difference at residue 6 between the TCRdb protein and the DNA translation, so the protein given here was translated from the DNA.

The CDR3 spans 19 residues. V lost 3 bases, J lost 2 bases, and 15 bases stayed unmatched. Germline V gives CDR1 GEAIGNYY, CDR2 EKD. TCRdb reran clone calling via CATT on the RT-PCR reads. Among a few thousand delta-chain clones listed, 1.5% to 2.5% were seen once. The chain is built from TRDV2 and TRDJ1; 12 bases line up with TRDD3. The TCR sequence derives from a human donor. It is not recorded whose cells these are; they may come from a transplant donor. The sequenced material came from gamma-delta T cells. In nucleotides, the CDR3 is TGTGCCTGTGACCCGCCTTCCCAACTGGGGGATACTAAGACCGATAAACTCATCTTT. Amino acids: CACDPPSQLGDTKTDKLIF.